The present T cell receptor beta chain was sequenced within a study of CD8+CD57+ T cells in acquired aplastic anemia. Study-wide points: The number of CD8+ CDR3 sequences shared by patients and controls was twenty-nine.

Germline V gene data show CDR1 as SNHLY and CDR2 as FYNNEI. CDR3 size: 13 residues. With 11 bases removed from V and 7 bases from J, the gap between germline ends came to 20 bases. Profiling that covered TCR beta VDJ and CDR3 relied on genomic DNA as its template. TCRdb reprocessed the reads via MiXCR and lists one record per CDR3 protein. In the table there are 250,000 to 300,000 distinct CDR3 sequences, about three fifths of which are singletons. The sequenced patients had an expansion of CD8+CD57+ cells seen by flow cytometry. Severe acquired aplastic anemia was diagnosed in all patients. Untreated patients provided the blood samples, with no therapy given before sampling. This clonotype showed up just a few times. The antigen is not known.

Source material: sorted CD4+, CD8+, or CD8+CD57+ T cells (not recorded which) from PBMCs. The clonotype comes from a human donor with aplastic anemia. The V gene is TRBV2, the J gene TRBJ2-5; maybe TRBD2 (6 bases). CDR3 sequence: CARRRSSEGTQYF. In nucleotides, the CDR3 is TGTGCCCGCCGTAGGAGTTCGGAGGGGACCCAGTACTTC. The entire variable domain, with the rest obtained from reference TRBV2 and TRBJ2-5, is as follows: EPEVTQTPSHQVTQMGQEVILRCVPISNHLYFYWYRQILGQKVEFLVSFYNNEISEKSEIFDDQFSVERPDGSNFTLKIRSTKLEDSAMYFCARRRSSEGTQYFGPGTRLLVL.